The present T cell receptor (beta chain) was sequenced within a study of blood T cell repertoires in COVID-19. Clones were read by immunoSEQ multiplex PCR, and TCRdb kept only the in-frame ones, dropping some. The table shows tens of thousands of clones, with roughly 88% occurring only once. The germline CDR1 and CDR2 sequences are SQVTM and ANQGSEA. CDR3 length: 14 amino acids. Between the trimmed V and J ends, which lost 7 bases and 2 bases, there was a span of 16 bases. This TCR derives from a woman of 80 years or more with acute or convalescent COVID-19. The sample taken for sequencing was peripheral blood. The gene calls are TRBV29-1 and TRBJ2-3; maybe TRBD1 (5 bases). The CDR3 bases are TGCAGCGCGGTCCCAGGGATAACCACAGATACGCAGTATTTT. It encodes CSAVPGITTDTQYF.